These T cell receptor beta chains were read from a single sample in a study of blood T cell repertoires in COVID-19. Produced via immunoSEQ multiplex PCR; TCRdb's table is partial and in-frame only. The table has about 240,000 clones, 87% seen once; the top ten hold more than 6%. Specimen: peripheral blood. These receptors were obtained from a man aged 55-75 years who had recovered from COVID-19. The CDR3 runs from the conserved cysteine through the conserved F or W. D genes are given only for firm matches. Clone size is not always given. Where it is, it says once, few, many or a class for expanded clones.

v_call,d_call,clone_size,j_call,cdr3_aa,cdr3_nt
TRBV27,-,-,TRBJ2-5,CASSLSGRKPQETQYF,TGTGCCAGCAGTTTATCGGGGCGGAAACCTCAAGAGACCCAGTACTTC
TRBV6-1,TRBD2,-,TRBJ2-7,CASSELGGVSSYEQYF,TGTGCCAGCAGTGAATTGGGGGGGGTGAGCTCCTACGAGCAGTACTTC
TRBV5-1,-,-,TRBJ1-2,CASSLGAGQANYGYTF,TGCGCCAGCAGCTTGGGGGCAGGGCAAGCTAACTATGGCTACACCTTC
TRBV7-9,TRBD1,-,TRBJ2-3,CASSPPGTGSDTQYF,TGTGCCAGCAGCCCCCCTGGGACAGGGAGTGATACGCAGTATTTT
TRBV13,TRBD2,-,TRBJ2-4,CASSLGPGRGAIQYF,TGTGCCAGCAGTCTGGGGCCGGGGCGGGGGGCCATTCAGTACTTC
TRBV24-1,TRBD2,-,TRBJ2-5,CATARTSGGQETQYF,TGTGCCACCGCTAGGACTAGCGGGGGTCAAGAGACCCAGTACTTC
TRBV11-2,TRBD1,-,TRBJ2-1,CASSKGQGDVNEQFF,TGTGCCAGCAGCAAGGGACAGGGGGACGTCAATGAGCAGTTCTTC
TRBV5-4,TRBD2,few,TRBJ2-3,CASSLRWTSGGTDTQYF,TGTGCCAGCAGCTTGAGGTGGACTAGCGGGGGGACGGATACGCAGTATTTT
TRBV10-1,TRBD2,-,TRBJ2-1,CASSDRGGFYNEQFF,TGCGCCAGCAGTGATCGGGGGGGGTTCTACAATGAGCAGTTCTTC
TRBV14,-,-,TRBJ1-6,CASSQDQRSPLHF,TGTGCCAGCAGCCAAGATCAACGGTCACCCCTCCACTTT
TRBV7-9,-,-,TRBJ2-7,CASSLRHTYEQYF,TGTGCCAGCAGCTTAAGACATACCTACGAGCAGTACTTC
TRBV10-3,TRBD1,once,TRBJ2-3,CAISQTGTGPAQYF,TGTGCCATCAGCCAAACCGGGACAGGGCCCGCGCAGTATTTT
TRBV4-2,TRBD2,-,TRBJ2-3,CASSQAGGSGGADTQYF,TGTGCCAGCAGCCAAGCAGGGGGTAGCGGGGGGGCAGATACGCAGTATTTT
TRBV6-5,-,-,TRBJ1-3,CASSPQAYSGNTIYF,TGTGCCAGCAGTCCACAGGCCTACTCTGGAAACACCATATATTTT
TRBV5-4,-,-,TRBJ1-1,CASSLAGTKNTEAFF,TGTGCCAGCAGCTTGGCCGGGACAAAGAACACTGAAGCTTTCTTT
TRBV11-2,-,-,TRBJ2-3,CASSFRTVSTDTQYF,TGTGCCAGCAGCTTCCGGACAGTGAGCACAGATACGCAGTATTTT
TRBV19,-,-,TRBJ2-4,CASSTKALYKYF,TGTGCCAGTAGTACGAAAGCCTTGTATAAGTACTTC